This T cell receptor (beta chain) originates from a study of blood T cell repertoires in COVID-19. Study as a whole: PBMCs, B-cell-depleted T cells, or T cells provided the cDNA or gDNA that made up the material.

Germline lookup yields CDR1 SNHLY and CDR2 FYNNEI. This CDR3 is 17 amino acids long. V lost 2 bases and J lost 0; bases outside the gene matches: 7. This clone has only one observation. The authors' processing: Amplification of reference gene primers provided the estimated nucleated cell counts. The data were produced by immunoSEQ multiplex PCR, yet TCRdb's version contains in-frame clones alone and is incomplete. V, J and clone size reflect that table, while D and trimming were determined from the DNA. Among 410,000 or so clones listed, 89% were seen once. This rearrangement joins TRBV2 to TRBJ2-7; 10 bases align to TRBD1. Sequencing was carried out using peripheral blood. This receptor was obtained from a woman aged 40 to 50 with COVID-19, enrolled during active disease. CDR3 sequence reads: CASSEWGTGASSYEQYF. In DNA form, the CDR3 reads TGTGCCAGCAGTGAATGGGGGACAGGGGCAAGCTCCTACGAGCAGTACTTC.